The 20 T cell receptor beta chains reported below all come from one sample, sequenced in a study of blood T cell repertoires in COVID-19. Generated by immunoSEQ multiplex PCR, the TCRdb table keeps only in-frame clones and is missing some. The table records tens of thousands of clones, 85% to 90% of them present only once. The material sequenced was peripheral blood. The receptors originated from a woman aged 45 to 65 with active COVID-19.

This clone came up a few times. J is TRBJ1-4 and V is TRBV5-6; 9 bases match TRBD1. Germline V gives CDR1 SGHDT, CDR2 YYEEEE. The V segment lost 3 bases and the J segment 8 bases; nucleotides outside the gene matches: 11. The CDR3 has 16 amino acids. CDR3 protein: CASSSELGQGGEKLFF. CDR3 bases: TGTGCCAGCAGCTCAGAACTGGGACAGGGTGGGGAAAAACTGTTTTTT.

This clone was seen a few times. The V gene is TRBV2, the J gene TRBJ2-7, with a weak D call TRBD2 (5 bases). Germline V gene lookup returns CDR1 SNHLY and CDR2 FYNNEI. The V end lost 1 base, the J end lost 6 bases, and 7 bases lay between the germline ends. CDR3 length: 12 amino acids. CDR3 sequence: CASSEGGSEQYF. The CDR3 DNA follows: TGTGCCAGCAGTGAAGGAGGGAGCGAGCAGTACTTC.

There are a few counts of this clone. CDR3 loop: CASSFVQGESPLHF. The CDR3 DNA follows: TGTGCCAGCAGCTTTGTACAGGGTGAATCACCCCTCCACTTT. The rearrangement links TRBV11-1 to TRBJ1-6; D is possibly TRBD1 (6 bases). CDR3 length equals 14 residues. V lost 3 bases and J lost 10, with 13 bases in between. Germline V gene lookup returns CDR1 SGHAT and CDR2 FQDESV (reference sequence).

J is TRBJ1-5 and V is TRBV18, with a possible D match to TRBD1 (5 bases). V lost 3 bases and J lost 4, with 7 bases in between. The CDR3 is 13 amino acids. CDR1 is KGHSH and CDR2 is LQKENI in the germline V gene. The CDR3: CASSPDTNQPQHF. CDR3 bases: TGTGCCAGCTCACCGGACACAAATCAGCCCCAGCATTTT. Drawing the rest from reference TRBV18 and TRBJ1-5, the complete variable domain is NAGVMQNPRHLVRRRGQEARLRCSPMKGHSHVYWYRQLPEEGLKFMVYLQKENIIDESGMPKERFSAEFPKEGPSILRIQQVVRGDSAAYFCASSPDTNQPQHFGDGTRLSIL.

This sequence joins TRBV21-1 and TRBJ2-2; the table's D call of TRBD2 was not tested on the DNA. TRBV21-1 is deemed a pseudogene. This CDR3 is 17 amino acids long. The CDR3 nucleotides are TGTGCCAGCAGCAAAAGAGGGAGGGACTTGGCACCCGGGGAGCTGTTTTTT. It encodes CASSKRGRDLAPGELFF.

The V call is TRBV6-1, the J call TRBJ2-7; 7 nucleotides agree with TRBD1. The J segment lost 3 bases and the V segment lost 2 bases, leaving 4 bases of the junction unmatched. Germline values: CDR1 MNHNS, CDR2 SASEGT. The CDR3 runs to 14 residues. CDR3: CASSEIWTGYEQYF. In DNA, the CDR3 is TGTGCCAGCAGTGAAATTTGGACAGGCTACGAGCAGTACTTC.

V and J are TRBV24-1 and TRBJ2-7, with TRBD1 matching 8 bases. J gave up 11 bases and V 4 bases, and 3 bases lay outside the gene matches. Germline CDR1 reads KGHDR; CDR2 reads SFDVKD. The CDR3 is 11 residues long. DNA for the CDR3: TGTGCCACCAGTGACGAGGGACAGGAGTACTTC. Protein: CATSDEGQEYF.

CDR3 protein: CASSELRGADINQPQHF. The CDR3 nucleotides are TGTGCCAGCAGTGAACTACGGGGGGCTGATATCAATCAGCCCCAGCATTTT. The V and J genes are TRBV6-1 and TRBJ1-5; tentatively, D is TRBD1 (6 bases). The CDR3 length is 17 residues. Germline assignment: CDR1 MNHNS and CDR2 SASEGT. Trimming left V 2 bases short and J 3 bases short, with 17 bases between.

J is TRBJ2-5 and V is TRBV7-8; D is unresolved. Trimming took off 3 bases at V and 5 bases at J, with 4 bases between the two ends. The V gene's germline CDR1 is SGHVS and CDR2 FQNEAQ. The CDR3 consists of 11 residues. The CDR3 nucleotides are TGTGCCAGCAGCTTCTCGGAGACCCAGTACTTC. It specifies CASSFSETQYF.

The chain carries TRBV27 and TRBJ2-7; a weak D match, TRBD1 (5 bases). Germline V gene data show CDR1 as MNHEY and CDR2 as SMNVEV (reference sequence). With 3 bases removed from V and 0 bases from J, the gap between germline ends came to 18 bases. The CDR3 runs 17 residues. Here the CDR3 reads CASSFGNTGTASYEQYF. In DNA, the CDR3 is TGTGCCAGCAGTTTCGGCAACACAGGTACAGCCTCCTACGAGCAGTACTTC.

The chain uses TRBV7-2 and TRBJ2-7, with 8 bases aligning to TRBD1. CDR3 length equals 15 residues. CDR1 and CDR2 (germline): SGHTA, FQGNSA. V lost 5 bases to trimming and J lost 6 bases; unmatched junction nucleotides: 12. The CDR3 bases are TGTGCCAGCAGCCCCAACCGGGGACAGGTATCCGAGCAGTACTTC. This translates into CASSPNRGQVSEQYF.

The rearrangement uses TRBV4-1 and TRBJ2-4, with D perhaps TRBD1 (6 bases). Per the germline V gene, CDR1 is MGHRA and CDR2 is YSYEKL. The CDR3 contains 15 residues. Trimming took 2 bases from V and 4 from J, leaving 12 bases between them. The CDR3 protein is CASSQLQGSKNIQYF. DNA of the CDR3: TGCGCCAGCAGCCAACTACAGGGCTCGAAAAACATTCAGTACTTC.

The chain uses TRBV19 and TRBJ1-1; D ambiguous. The CDR3 runs to 13 residues. Germline V gene sequence: CDR1 LNHDA, CDR2 SQIVND (reference sequence). Trimming took 3 bases from V and 4 from J, leaving 9 bases between them. CDR3 loop: CASSIFGSTEAFF. DNA of the CDR3: TGTGCCAGTAGTATCTTTGGTAGCACTGAAGCTTTCTTT.

This chain links TRBV5-6 with TRBJ1-1; no reliable D call. The germline V and J ends were trimmed by 4 bases and 9 bases, with 10 bases remaining between them. This CDR3 is 11 amino acids long. Germline V gene sequence: CDR1 SGHDT, CDR2 YYEEEE. Written as DNA, the CDR3 is TGTGCCAGCAGCCAGTCGGGTCAAGCTTTCTTT. Translated: CASSQSGQAFF.

The chain links TRBV7-9 to TRBJ1-3, with TRBD1 identical over 9 bases. The J segment lost 8 bases and the V segment lost 3 bases, leaving 8 bases of the junction unmatched. Germline CDR1 and CDR2: SEHNR and FQNEAQ (reference sequence). The CDR3 consists of 15 residues. The CDR3 DNA is TGTGCCAGCAGCTTTACCCGGGACAGGGTTTACACCATATATTTT. Its translation is CASSFTRDRVYTIYF.

This sequence joins TRBV3-1 (or the pseudogene TRBV3-2) and TRBJ2-7; 14 bases line up with TRBD2. V trimming: 3 bases; J trimming: 5 bases; junction bases outside the gene matches: 12. The germline V gene has CDR1 LGHDT and CDR2 YNNKEL (reference sequence). The CDR3 is made up of 18 amino acids. The CDR3 loop reads CASSHQGLAGDIFHEQYF. CDR3 bases: TGTGCCAGCAGCCACCAGGGACTAGCGGGAGATATCTTCCACGAGCAGTACTTC.

Concerning this clone: The sample carries other DNA sequences with the same CDR3. The chain combines TRBV9 with TRBJ1-2; 10 bases map to TRBD1. The germline gives CDR1 SGDLS, CDR2 YYNGEE. This CDR3 is built from 13 residues. V shed 4 bases, J shed 8 bases, and the junction held 5 bases outside the gene matches. CDR3 residues: CASSPGQGDGYTF. For the CDR3, the DNA is TGTGCCAGCAGCCCCGGACAGGGGGACGGCTACACCTTC.

The rearrangement joins TRBV5-1 to TRBJ1-4; tentatively, D is TRBD1 (6 bases). The germline V and J ends were trimmed by 4 bases and 7 bases, with 17 bases remaining between them. The CDR3 spans 15 residues. The germline CDR1 and CDR2 sequences are SGHRS and YFSETQ. The CDR3 is CASSPPTGQGEKLFF. CDR3 nucleotides: TGCGCCAGCAGCCCGCCGACAGGTCAGGGTGAAAAACTGTTTTTT. Full variable domain (missing parts from reference TRBV5-1 and TRBJ1-4): KAGVTQTPRYLIKTRGQQVTLSCSPISGHRSVSWYQQTPGQGLQFLFEYFSETQRNKGNFPGRFSGRQFSNSRSEMNVSTLELGDSALYLCASSPPTGQGEKLFFGSGTQLSVL.

V is TRBV7-3 and J is TRBJ2-1; tentatively, D is TRBD2 (5 bases). V lost 4 bases, J lost 12 bases, and 13 bases lay in between. The CDR3 has 12 residues. The germline CDR1 and CDR2 sequences are SGHTA and FQGTGA. CDR3 region: CASSSRGLGQFF. In nucleotides, the CDR3 is TGTGCCAGCAGCTCACGAGGGTTGGGGCAGTTCTTC. The full variable domain, in which reference TRBV7-3 and TRBJ2-1 provide the parts outside the CDR3, is GAGVSQTPSNKVTEKGKYVELRCDPISGHTALYWYRQSLGQGPEFLIYFQGTGAADDSGLPNDRFFAVRPEGSVSTLKIQRTERGDSAVYLCASSSRGLGQFFGPGTRLTVL.

DNA for the CDR3: TGTGCCAGCACCAGCGGCCTGGGCACTGAAGCTTTCTTT. It codes for CASTSGLGTEAFF. This chain connects TRBV2 to TRBJ1-1; D not resolved. Germline V gives CDR1 SNHLY, CDR2 FYNNEI. The CDR3 spans 13 residues. Trimming took off 7 bases at V and 4 bases at J, with 13 bases between the two ends.